Here is one T cell receptor beta chain with its context. What it recognizes is unknown. The data are from a study of cytomegalovirus exposure and HLA in healthy donors. At the level of the study: The Caucasian-associated ancestry cluster contained around four fifths of the approximately 400 genotyped donors.

With 60 Vbeta and 13 Jbeta primers, the PCR was carried out. Measured with immunoSEQ multiplex PCR; TCRdb has only the in-frame clones, and not every one. The data show about 190,000 clones, 82% seen once. Study-level findings and limits: Reports indicated that the classifier achieved high specificity and sensitivity in diagnosing cytomegalovirus status. TCR beta chain V- and J-gene trimming was linked, in a later analysis, to a missense variant in DCLRE1C. The later analysis indicated that the majority of CMV-associated TCR beta chains appeared HLA-restricted.

Source material: PBMCs. This sequence originates from a woman in her late teens or twenties in good health and CMV-seronegative.

As DNA, the CDR3 is TGCGCCAGCAGCCAAGACGGCTACGAGCAGTACTTC. Its translation: CASSQDGYEQYF. The J gene is TRBJ2-7, the V gene TRBV4-1, with unresolved D. In germline, CDR1 is MGHRA, CDR2 YSYEKL. V lost 0 bases and J 3 bases, leaving 3 bases between the germline ends. This CDR3 comprises 12 residues.